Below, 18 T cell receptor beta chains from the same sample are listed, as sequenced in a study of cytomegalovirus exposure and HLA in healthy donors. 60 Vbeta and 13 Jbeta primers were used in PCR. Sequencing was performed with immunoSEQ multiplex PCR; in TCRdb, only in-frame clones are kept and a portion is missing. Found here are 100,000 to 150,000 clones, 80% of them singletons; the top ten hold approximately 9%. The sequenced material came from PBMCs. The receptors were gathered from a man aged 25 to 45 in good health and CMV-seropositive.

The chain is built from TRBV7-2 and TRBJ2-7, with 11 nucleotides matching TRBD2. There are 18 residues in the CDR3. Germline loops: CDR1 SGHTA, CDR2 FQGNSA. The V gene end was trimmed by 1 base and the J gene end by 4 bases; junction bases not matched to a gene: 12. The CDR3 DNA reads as TGTGCCAGCAGCTTAGTCGGCCTAGCGGGGGGCCCCCGGTACGAGCAGTACTTC. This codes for CASSLVGLAGGPRYEQYF.

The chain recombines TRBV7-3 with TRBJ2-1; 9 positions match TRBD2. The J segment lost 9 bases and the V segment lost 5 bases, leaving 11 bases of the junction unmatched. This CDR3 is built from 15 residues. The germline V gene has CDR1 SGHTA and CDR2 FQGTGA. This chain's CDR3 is CASSRLAGGLGEQFF. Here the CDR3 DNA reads TGTGCCAGCAGCCGTCTGGCGGGGGGGCTAGGTGAGCAGTTCTTC.

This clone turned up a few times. CDR3 protein: CAWSYGPGQKETQYF. Written as DNA, the CDR3 is TGTGCCTGGAGTTATGGGCCGGGACAGAAAGAGACCCAGTACTTC. The chain employs TRBV30 and TRBJ2-5, with 7 nucleotides matching TRBD1. CDR1 and CDR2 (germline): GTSNPN, SVGIG (reference sequence). The junction had 9 bases not matched to a gene; V was cut back by 2 bases and J by 3 bases. This CDR3 contains 15 residues. Supplemented by reference TRBV30 and TRBJ2-5, the full variable domain reads SQTIHQWPATLVQPVGSPLSLECTVEGTSNPNLYWYRQAAGRGLQLLFYSVGIGQISSEVPQNLSASRPQDRQFILSSKKLLLSDSGFYLCAWSYGPGQKETQYFGPGTRLLVL.

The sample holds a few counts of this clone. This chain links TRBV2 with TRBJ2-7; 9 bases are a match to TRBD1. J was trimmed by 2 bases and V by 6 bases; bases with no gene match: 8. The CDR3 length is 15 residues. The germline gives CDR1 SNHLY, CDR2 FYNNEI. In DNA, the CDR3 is TGTGCCAGCAGCCCTTCCGGGACAGGGACCTACGAGCAGTACTTC. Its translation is CASSPSGTGTYEQYF.

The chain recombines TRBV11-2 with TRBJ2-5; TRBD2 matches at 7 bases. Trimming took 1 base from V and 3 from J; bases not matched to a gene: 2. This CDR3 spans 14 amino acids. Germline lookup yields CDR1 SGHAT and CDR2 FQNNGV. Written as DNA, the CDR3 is TGTGCCAGCAGCTTAGGCGGGACTAAAGAGACCCAGTACTTC. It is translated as CASSLGGTKETQYF.

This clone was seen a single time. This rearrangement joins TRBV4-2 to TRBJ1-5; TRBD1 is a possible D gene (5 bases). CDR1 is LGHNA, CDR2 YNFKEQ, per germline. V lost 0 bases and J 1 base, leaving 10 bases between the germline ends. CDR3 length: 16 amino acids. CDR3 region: CASSQDRGTSNQPQHF. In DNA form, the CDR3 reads TGTGCCAGCAGCCAAGATCGGGGGACCAGCAATCAGCCCCAGCATTTT.

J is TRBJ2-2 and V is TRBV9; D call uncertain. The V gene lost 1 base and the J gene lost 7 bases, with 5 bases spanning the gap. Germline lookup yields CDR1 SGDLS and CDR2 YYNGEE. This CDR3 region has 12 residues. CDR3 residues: CASSVSYGELFF. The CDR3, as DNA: TGTGCCAGCAGCGTATCTTACGGGGAGCTGTTTTTT.

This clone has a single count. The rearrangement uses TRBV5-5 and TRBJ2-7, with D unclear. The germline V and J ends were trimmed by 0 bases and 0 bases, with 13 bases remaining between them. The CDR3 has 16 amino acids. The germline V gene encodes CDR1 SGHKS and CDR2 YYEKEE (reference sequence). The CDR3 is CASSLGLRVASYEQYF. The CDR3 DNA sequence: TGTGCCAGCAGCTTGGGGCTTCGGGTGGCCTCCTACGAGCAGTACTTC.

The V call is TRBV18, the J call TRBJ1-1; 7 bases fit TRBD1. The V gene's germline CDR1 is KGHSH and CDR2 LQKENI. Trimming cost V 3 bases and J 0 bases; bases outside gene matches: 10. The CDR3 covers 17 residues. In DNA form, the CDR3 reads TGTGCCAGCTCACCTCAAGCATATGGGACAGTGAACACTGAAGCTTTCTTT. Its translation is CASSPQAYGTVNTEAFF.

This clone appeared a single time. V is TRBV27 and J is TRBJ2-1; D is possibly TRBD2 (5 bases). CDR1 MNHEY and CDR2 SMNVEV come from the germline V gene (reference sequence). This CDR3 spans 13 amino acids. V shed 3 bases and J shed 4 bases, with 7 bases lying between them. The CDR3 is CASSLPGYNEQFF. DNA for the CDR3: TGTGCCAGCAGTTTGCCGGGGTACAATGAGCAGTTCTTC.

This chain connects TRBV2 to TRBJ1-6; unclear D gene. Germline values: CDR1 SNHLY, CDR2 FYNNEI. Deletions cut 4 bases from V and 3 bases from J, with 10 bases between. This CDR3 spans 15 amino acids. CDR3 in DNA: TGTGCCAGCAGTGTTGGCGGGTTCTATAATTCACCCCTCCACTTT. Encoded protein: CASSVGGFYNSPLHF.

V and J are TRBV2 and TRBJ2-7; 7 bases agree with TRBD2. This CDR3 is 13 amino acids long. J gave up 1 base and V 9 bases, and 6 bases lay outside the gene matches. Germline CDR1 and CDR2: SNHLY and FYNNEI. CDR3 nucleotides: TGTGCCAGGGGCAGTAGCGGGTCCTACGAGCAGTACTTC. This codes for CARGSSGSYEQYF.

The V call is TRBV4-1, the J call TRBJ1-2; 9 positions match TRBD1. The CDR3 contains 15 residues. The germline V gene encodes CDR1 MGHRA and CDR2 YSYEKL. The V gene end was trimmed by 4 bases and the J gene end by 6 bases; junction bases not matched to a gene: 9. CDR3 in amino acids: CASSPDRGESNGYTF. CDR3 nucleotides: TGCGCCAGCAGCCCGGACAGGGGAGAGAGCAATGGCTACACCTTC.

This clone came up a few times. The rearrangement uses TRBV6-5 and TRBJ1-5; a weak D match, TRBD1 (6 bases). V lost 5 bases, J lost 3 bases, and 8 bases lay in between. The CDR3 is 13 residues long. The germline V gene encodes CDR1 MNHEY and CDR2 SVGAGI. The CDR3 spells CASSPGANQPQHF. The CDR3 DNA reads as TGTGCCAGCAGTCCAGGGGCCAATCAGCCCCAGCATTTT.

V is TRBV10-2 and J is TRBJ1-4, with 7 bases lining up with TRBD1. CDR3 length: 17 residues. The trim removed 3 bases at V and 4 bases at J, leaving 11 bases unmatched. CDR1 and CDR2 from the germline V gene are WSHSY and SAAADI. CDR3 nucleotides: TGCGCCAGCAGTGACACCAGGGGGAAACCCAATAATGAAAAACTGTTTTTT. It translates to CASSDTRGKPNNEKLFF.

This CDR3 reads CASNLPGEGGTEAFF. In nucleotides, the CDR3 is TGTGCCAGTAATCTTCCCGGGGAGGGAGGAACTGAAGCTTTCTTT. This rearrangement joins TRBV19 to TRBJ1-1; no clear D. Germline V gene lookup returns CDR1 LNHDA and CDR2 SQIVND (reference sequence). Trimming stripped 7 bases from V and 5 bases from J, with 20 bases between. The CDR3 sequence is 15 residues long.

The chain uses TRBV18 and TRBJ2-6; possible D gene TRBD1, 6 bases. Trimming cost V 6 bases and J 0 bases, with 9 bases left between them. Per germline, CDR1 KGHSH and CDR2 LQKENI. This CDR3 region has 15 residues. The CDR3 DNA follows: TGTGCCAGCTCGCTGACAGGCTCTGGGGCCAACGTCCTGACTTTC. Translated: CASSLTGSGANVLTF.

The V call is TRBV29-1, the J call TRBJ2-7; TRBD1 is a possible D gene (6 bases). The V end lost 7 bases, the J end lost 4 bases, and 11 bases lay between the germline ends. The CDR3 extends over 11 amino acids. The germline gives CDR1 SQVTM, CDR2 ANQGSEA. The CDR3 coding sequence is TGCAGCGGTGGACAGTCGTACGAGCAGTACTTC. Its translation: CSGGQSYEQYF.